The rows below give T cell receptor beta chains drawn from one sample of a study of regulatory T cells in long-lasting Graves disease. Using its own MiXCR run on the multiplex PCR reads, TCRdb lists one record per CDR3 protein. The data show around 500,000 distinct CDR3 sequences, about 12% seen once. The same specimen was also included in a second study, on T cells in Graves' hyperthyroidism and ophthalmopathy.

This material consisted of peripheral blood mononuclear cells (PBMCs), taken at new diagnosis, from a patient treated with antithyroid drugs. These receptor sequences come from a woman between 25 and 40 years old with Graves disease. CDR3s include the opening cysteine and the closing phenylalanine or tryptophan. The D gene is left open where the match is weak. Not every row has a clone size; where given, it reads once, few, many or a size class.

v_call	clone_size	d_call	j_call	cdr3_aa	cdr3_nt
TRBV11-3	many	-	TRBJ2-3	CASSGGSGSTDTQYF	TGTGCCAGCAGCGGGGGAAGCGGGAGCACAGATACGCAGTATTTT
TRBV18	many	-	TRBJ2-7	CASSPASYYEQYF	TGTGCCAGCTCACCGGCTAGCTACTACGAGCAGTACTTC
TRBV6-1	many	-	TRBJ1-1	CASNRGWGGVNTEAFF	TGTGCCAGCAACCGAGGATGGGGGGGGGTGAACACTGAAGCTTTCTTT
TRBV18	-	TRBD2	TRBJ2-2	CASSPSLAETGELFF	TGTGCCAGCTCACCTTCGCTAGCGGAAACCGGGGAGCTGTTTTTT
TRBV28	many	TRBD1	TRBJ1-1	CASRYLRGGNTEAFF	TGTGCCAGCAGGTACCTCAGGGGGGGGAACACTGAAGCTTTCTTT
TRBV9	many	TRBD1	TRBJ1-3	CASSVQGVNSGNTIYF	TGTGCCAGCAGCGTACAGGGGGTTAATTCTGGAAACACCATATATTTT
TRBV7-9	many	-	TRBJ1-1	CASSLLSVPGVIPLAEAFF	TGTGCCAGCAGCTTACTGAGTGTCCCCGGAGTCATCCCTCTTGCTGAAGCTTTCTTT
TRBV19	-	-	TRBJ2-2	CASSKGTTGELFF	TGTGCCAGCTCCAAGGGAACCACCGGGGAGCTGTTTTTT
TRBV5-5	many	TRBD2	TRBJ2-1	CASRAGTSGRSSYNEQFF	TGTGCCAGCAGGGCCGGGACTAGCGGGAGGAGCTCCTACAATGAGCAGTTCTTC
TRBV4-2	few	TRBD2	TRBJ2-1	CASSQGEAGVDNEQFF	TGTGCCAGCAGCCAAGGCGAAGCGGGAGTTGACAATGAGCAGTTCTTC
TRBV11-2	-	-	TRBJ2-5	CASSQGFVGHQETQYF	TGCGCCAGCAGCCAAGGTTTTGTCGGGCACCAAGAGACCCAGTACTTC
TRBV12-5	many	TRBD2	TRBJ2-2	CASGLSLGTSVMNTGELFF	TGTGCTAGTGGTTTGTCTCTCGGGACTAGCGTGATGAACACCGGGGAGCTGTTTTTT
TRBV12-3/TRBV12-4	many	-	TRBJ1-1	CASSIGPGFTEAFF	TGTGCCAGCAGTATAGGACCTGGGTTCACTGAAGCTTTCTTT
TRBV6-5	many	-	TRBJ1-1	CASSYSGGWTEAFF	TGTGCCAGCAGTTACTCTGGGGGCTGGACTGAAGCTTTCTTT
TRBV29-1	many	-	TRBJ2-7	CSVEDLGVLGSYEQYF	TGCAGCGTTGAAGATCTCGGGGTGCTAGGCTCCTACGAGCAGTACTTC
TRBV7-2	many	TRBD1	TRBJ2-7	CASSLGTGGVIYEQYF	TGTGCCAGCAGCTTAGGGACAGGGGGGGTGATCTACGAGCAGTACTTC
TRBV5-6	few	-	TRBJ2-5	CASSFPTPTWETQYF	TGTGCCAGCAGCTTCCCGACCCCAACGTGGGAGACCCAGTACTTC
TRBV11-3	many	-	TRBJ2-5	CASSLAGGIEETQYF	TGTGCCAGCAGCTTAGCGGGCGGGATAGAAGAGACCCAGTACTTC
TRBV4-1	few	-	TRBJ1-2	CASSVRGGRSYGYTF	TGCGCCAGCAGCGTCCGCGGGGGGCGCTCCTATGGCTACACCTTC
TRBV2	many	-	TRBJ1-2	CAGFFRARSYTF	TGTGCCGGATTCTTTAGGGCGCGGAGCTACACCTTC
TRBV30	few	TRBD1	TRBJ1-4	CAWASTGATNEKLFF	TGTGCCTGGGCCTCGACAGGGGCAACTAATGAAAAACTGTTTTTT
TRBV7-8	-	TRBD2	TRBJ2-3	CASSHGLAVTDTQYF	TGTGCCAGCAGCCACGGACTAGCGGTCACAGATACGCAGTATTTT
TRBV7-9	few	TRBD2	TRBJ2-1	CASSLFLAGHNEQFF	TGTGCCAGCAGCTTATTCCTAGCGGGGCACAATGAGCAGTTCTTC
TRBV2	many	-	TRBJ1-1	CASRDPRHSDTEAFF	TGTGCCAGCAGGGACCCTCGACATTCGGACACTGAAGCTTTCTTT
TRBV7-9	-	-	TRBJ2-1	CASSPRGGHRDHNEQFF	TGTGCCAGCAGCCCCAGGGGAGGGCACAGGGATCACAATGAGCAGTTCTTC
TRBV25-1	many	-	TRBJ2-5	CASSPWARSSSGTQYF	TGTGCCAGCAGTCCTTGGGCTCGAAGTTCCAGCGGGACCCAGTACTTC
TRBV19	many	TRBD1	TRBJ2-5	CASSIGTGKETQYF	TGTGCCAGTAGTATCGGGACAGGGAAAGAGACCCAGTACTTC
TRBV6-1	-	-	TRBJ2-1	CASSRKAMLSYNEQFF	TGTGCCAGCAGTCGAAAAGCGATGCTATCCTACAATGAGCAGTTCTTC
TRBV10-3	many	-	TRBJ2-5	CAISEVSEETQYF	TGTGCCATCAGTGAGGTATCTGAAGAGACCCAGTACTTC
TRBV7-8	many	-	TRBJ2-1	CASSLEMGSNEQFF	TGTGCCAGCAGCTTAGAAATGGGAAGCAATGAGCAGTTCTTC
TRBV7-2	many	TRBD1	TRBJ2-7	CASSMDRGREQYF	TGTGCCAGCAGCATGGACAGGGGTAGGGAGCAGTACTTC
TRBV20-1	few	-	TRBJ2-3	CSASRLDGQYF	TGCAGTGCTAGTAGACTAGATGGGCAGTATTTT
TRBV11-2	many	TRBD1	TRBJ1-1	CASSYLQGWGTEAFF	TGTGCCAGCAGCTACCTACAGGGGTGGGGAACTGAAGCTTTCTTT
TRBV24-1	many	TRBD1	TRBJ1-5	CATSAGTGGSNQPQHF	TGTGCCACCAGTGCGGGGACAGGGGGTAGCAATCAGCCCCAGCATTTT
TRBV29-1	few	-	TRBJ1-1	CSGSASRRAFF	TGCAGCGGGAGTGCGAGCAGGCGGGCTTTCTTT
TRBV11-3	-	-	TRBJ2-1	CASSSNPWTDSRYNEQFF	TGTGCCAGCAGCTCCAACCCCTGGACTGACTCTAGATACAATGAGCAGTTCTTC
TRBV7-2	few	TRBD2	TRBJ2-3	CASSFGLAGGITDTQYF	TGTGCCAGCAGCTTTGGGCTAGCGGGAGGGATCACAGATACGCAGTATTTT
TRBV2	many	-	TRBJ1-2	CASSEPNYGYTF	TGTGCCAGCAGTGAGCCTAACTATGGCTACACCTTC
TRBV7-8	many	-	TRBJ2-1	CASSFGGSGSYNEQFF	TGTGCCAGCAGCTTTGGGGGGTCTGGGTCCTACAATGAGCAGTTCTTC
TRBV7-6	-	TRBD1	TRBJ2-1	CASSTRGRGEQFF	TGTGCCAGCAGCACCAGGGGGCGCGGTGAGCAGTTCTTC
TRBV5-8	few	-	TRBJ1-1	CASSFDGWNTEAFF	TGTGCCAGCAGCTTTGACGGATGGAACACTGAAGCTTTCTTT
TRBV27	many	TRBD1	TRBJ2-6	CASSNGQGASGANVLTF	TGTGCCAGCAGTAACGGACAGGGAGCCTCTGGGGCCAACGTCCTGACTTTC
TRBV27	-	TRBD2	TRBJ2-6	CASSPGGGANVLTF	TGTGCCAGCAGTCCGGGGGGTGGGGCCAACGTCCTGACTTTC
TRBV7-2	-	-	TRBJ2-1	CASSLLGFYNEQFF	TGTGCCAGCAGCTTACTGGGCTTCTACAATGAGCAGTTCTTC
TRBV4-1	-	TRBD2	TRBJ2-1	CASSQGGLAGENF	TGCGCCAGCAGCCAAGGTGGACTAGCGGGAGAAAACTTC
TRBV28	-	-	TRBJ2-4	CASSLVGTTKNIQYF	TGTGCCAGCAGTTTAGTCGGGACCACCAAAAACATTCAGTACTTC
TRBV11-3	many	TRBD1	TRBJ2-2	CASSPRDRGTGELFF	TGTGCCAGCAGCCCCCGGGACAGGGGGACCGGGGAGCTGTTTTTT
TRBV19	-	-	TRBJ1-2	CASSYRVDYGYTF	TGTGCCAGTAGTTACAGGGTCGACTATGGCTACACCTTC
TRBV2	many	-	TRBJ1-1	CASTGPLGGRRVNTEAFF	TGTGCCAGCACCGGACCCTTGGGGGGTAGGCGTGTGAACACTGAAGCTTTCTTT
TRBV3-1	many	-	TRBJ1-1	CASSRLFTGNTEAFF	TGTGCCAGCAGCCGCCTATTCACAGGGAACACTGAAGCTTTCTTT
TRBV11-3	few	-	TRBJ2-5	CASSPRAKETQYF	TGTGCCAGCAGCCCTCGGGCCAAAGAGACCCAGTACTTC
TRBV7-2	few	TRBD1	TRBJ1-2	CASSPGQGVYGYTF	TGTGCCAGCAGCCCAGGACAGGGAGTATATGGCTACACCTTC
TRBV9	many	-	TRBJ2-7	CASSESQGEQYF	TGTGCCAGCAGCGAATCACAGGGTGAGCAGTACTTC
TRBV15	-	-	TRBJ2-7	CATSRGLSGAGTYEQYF	TGTGCCACCAGCAGAGGCCTCTCGGGAGCCGGCACCTACGAGCAGTACTTC